These 5 T cell receptor beta chains came from one sample sequenced in a study of blood T cell repertoires in COVID-19. The repertoire was sequenced with immunoSEQ multiplex PCR; TCRdb's copy has only in-frame clones and lacks some. The sample holds 250,000 to 300,000 clones, approximately 85% seen once. Sequenced: PBMCs or T cells enriched from blood (not recorded which). The receptors stem from a woman between 50 and 59 years old who had recovered from COVID-19.

The chain is built from TRBV27 and TRBJ1-2, with a tentative D call TRBD1 (6 bases). Per the germline V gene, CDR1 is MNHEY and CDR2 is SMNVEV (reference sequence). V was shortened by 5 bases and J by 0 bases, with 22 bases between the two germline ends. The CDR3 runs to 18 residues. CDR3 protein: CASSPFRQGFSANYGYTF. As DNA, the CDR3 is TGTGCCAGCAGTCCTTTTAGGCAGGGGTTCTCAGCTAACTATGGCTACACCTTC.

V gene TRBV5-6 combines with J gene TRBJ1-5; a weak D match, TRBD1 (5 bases). The CDR3 has 15 residues. V shed 4 bases and J shed 3 bases, with 14 bases lying between them. The V gene's germline CDR1 is SGHDT and CDR2 YYEEEE. As DNA, the CDR3 is TGTGCCAGCAGCCCCGCTGGAGGGGTCAATCAGCCCCAGCATTTT. It translates to CASSPAGGVNQPQHF.

The chain uses TRBV11-1 and TRBJ2-7; 8 bases are a match to TRBD1. This CDR3 has 14 amino acids. Trimming at V came to 0 bases and at J to 4 bases, leaving 2 bases not matched to a gene. Germline-derived CDR1 and CDR2 are SGHAT and FQDESV (reference sequence). In DNA, the CDR3 is TGTGCCAGCAGCTTAGCGACAGGGGCGTACGAGCAGTACTTC. Its translation is CASSLATGAYEQYF.

The gene calls are TRBV20-1 and TRBJ2-1; D remains unclear. V was shortened by 7 bases and J by 9 bases, with 4 bases between the two germline ends. Germline CDR1 reads DFQATT; CDR2 reads SNEGSKA (reference sequence). The CDR3 runs 8 residues. The CDR3 reads CSGGEQFF. In DNA form, the CDR3 reads TGCAGTGGAGGTGAGCAGTTCTTC.

The chain employs TRBV5-5 and TRBJ2-1; 11 nucleotides line up with TRBD1. Germline V gene sequence: CDR1 SGHKS, CDR2 YYEKEE (reference sequence). The CDR3 covers 14 residues. Germline trimming cut 4 bases from V and 7 bases from J; bases unmatched to any gene: 4. CDR3 in amino acids: CASSQDRGRNEQFF. CDR3 bases: TGTGCCAGCAGCCAGGACAGGGGGCGGAATGAGCAGTTCTTC.